This TCR beta chain was captured in a study of Graves' ophthalmopathy and Graves' hyperthyroidism. The study, taken as a whole, reports: Blood contained most expanded thyroid clonotypes exceeding 0.001 frequency.

This CDR3 has 14 amino acids. Germline V gene data show CDR1 as SGHTA and CDR2 as FQGNSA. The germline V and J ends were trimmed by 5 bases and 5 bases, with 15 bases remaining between them. Remarks on this clonotype: No antigen is known for it.

Amplification targeted the TCR beta CDR3 regions, with RNA transcripts as the source material. The first-round RT-PCR employed HTBI primers together with the Qiagen OneStep RT-PCR kit. A multiplex PCR was then performed as the second round. TCRdb processed the multiplex PCR reads anew with MiXCR; each CDR3 protein has one entry. The data show about 240,000 distinct CDR3 sequences, with about 46% seen just once and approximately 51% held by the top ten. The specimen sequenced was peripheral blood. The chain carries TRBV7-2 and TRBJ2-5, with D perhaps TRBD2 (5 bases). This TCR was recovered from an adult man with Graves' ophthalmopathy. The CDR3 loop reads CASSAAPWEETQYF. As DNA, the CDR3 is TGTGCCAGCAGCGCCGCCCCCTGGGAGGAGACCCAGTACTTC.